These 24 T cell receptor beta chains were sequenced from one sample in a study of cytomegalovirus exposure and HLA in healthy donors. The PCR used 60 Vbeta and 13 Jbeta primers. Method: immunoSEQ multiplex PCR; TCRdb's copy keeps in-frame clones and lacks some. The sample includes 100,000 to 150,000 clones, 84% of them seen just once. Sequenced: PBMCs. The receptors originated from a man aged 45-60 years in good health and CMV-seronegative.

The V gene is TRBV10-3, the J gene TRBJ2-7; a possible D gene is TRBD2 (6 bases). This CDR3 is built from 15 residues. Germline V lookup: CDR1 ENHRY, CDR2 SYGVKD. V dropped 3 bases and J dropped 3 bases, with 15 bases sitting between them. CDR3 in amino acids: CAISESEAGSYEQYF. The CDR3 DNA sequence: TGTGCCATCAGTGAATCGGAGGCCGGGAGCTACGAGCAGTACTTC.

This chain links TRBV14 with TRBJ2-3, with a possible D match to TRBD2 (6 bases). Trimming shortened V by 3 bases and J by 0 bases, and 13 bases separated the two germline ends. The CDR3 spans 16 residues. The V gene's germline CDR1 is SGHDN and CDR2 FVKESK. The CDR3 region is CASSQELAPSTDTQYF. The CDR3 bases are TGTGCCAGCAGCCAGGAACTAGCACCTAGCACAGATACGCAGTATTTT.

The V gene is TRBV6-1, the J gene TRBJ1-2; D perhaps matches TRBD1 (5 bases). V lost 2 bases, J lost 2 bases, and 9 bases lay in between. The CDR3 spans 14 residues. Germline CDR1 and CDR2: MNHNS and SASEGT. CDR3 DNA sequence: TGTGCCAGCAGTGAATTTTCAGGGAACTATGGCTACACCTTC. Residues: CASSEFSGNYGYTF.

This clone occurred once. This rearrangement joins TRBV5-1 to TRBJ2-7, with a possible D match to TRBD2 (5 bases). This CDR3 has 13 residues. V was shortened by 1 base and J by 6 bases, with 11 bases between the two germline ends. Germline assignment: CDR1 SGHRS and CDR2 YFSETQ. This CDR3 reads CASSLTSGGEQYF. The DNA of the CDR3 is TGCGCCAGCAGCTTGACCTCAGGAGGCGAGCAGTACTTC.

This chain joins TRBV9 and TRBJ2-1; possible D gene TRBD1, 6 bases. Germline CDR1 reads SGDLS; CDR2 reads YYNGEE. The CDR3 is made up of 15 amino acids. The V and J ends lost 4 bases and 7 bases respectively, with 18 bases between them. The CDR3 spells CASSPRGTFWNEQFF. The CDR3 bases are TGTGCCAGCAGCCCTAGGGGGACATTCTGGAATGAGCAGTTCTTC.

The rearrangement joins TRBV27 to TRBJ2-7; perhaps TRBD2 as D (7 bases). The CDR3 sequence is 14 residues long. Trimming pared 2 bases from V and 7 bases from J, leaving 15 bases between. Germline V gene lookup returns CDR1 MNHEY and CDR2 SMNVEV (reference sequence). The CDR3 DNA follows: TGTGCCAGCAGTTTAATGGCGGGGGCTCGAGAGCAGTACTTC. Its protein product is CASSLMAGAREQYF.

This chain links TRBV5-1 with TRBJ1-6; 10 bases align to TRBD1. Germline-derived CDR1 and CDR2 are SGHRS and YFSETQ. The CDR3 sequence is 21 residues long. Germline trimming cut 2 bases from V and 0 bases from J; bases unmatched to any gene: 14. Written as DNA, the CDR3 is TGCGCCAGCAGCTTTTCCCCCCCTTCTTGGACAGGGGGCTCCTATAATTCACCCCTCCACTTT. This encodes CASSFSPPSWTGGSYNSPLHF.

This clone was seen more than once but under ten times. This chain connects TRBV21-1 to TRBJ2-7; the D call in the table, TRBD1, was not verified against the DNA. TRBV21-1 is deemed a pseudogene. The CDR3 sequence is 15 residues long. Written as DNA, the CDR3 is TGTGCCGAGGACAGGGGTGATCTCGCTTCCTACGAGCAGTACTTC. Translating gives CAEDRGDLASYEQYF.

This chain joins TRBV6-1 and TRBJ1-3; D perhaps matches TRBD1 (6 bases). Trimming stripped 1 base from V and 5 bases from J, with 12 bases between. CDR3 length: 15 residues. The germline gives CDR1 MNHNS, CDR2 SASEGT. CDR3 bases: TGTGCCAGCAGTGAAGTTGGCAGGGGAAGAAACACCATATATTTT. This gives the protein CASSEVGRGRNTIYF.

This clone was recorded once. This chain uses TRBV19 with TRBJ1-5; 7 bases are a match to TRBD1. The CDR3 loop spans 16 amino acids. V shed 7 bases and J 1 base; nucleotides not matched to a gene: 10. In germline, CDR1 is LNHDA, CDR2 SQIVND (reference sequence). This CDR3 is CASKEEEGASNQPQHF. As DNA, the CDR3 is TGTGCCAGTAAGGAAGAGGAGGGGGCGAGCAATCAGCCCCAGCATTTT.

The V gene is TRBV14, the J gene TRBJ2-5, with 8 bases matching TRBD1. This CDR3 spans 15 amino acids. Germline trimming cut 0 bases from V and 7 bases from J; bases unmatched to any gene: 7. Germline V lookup: CDR1 SGHDN, CDR2 FVKESK. In DNA form, the CDR3 reads TGTGCCAGCAGCCAAGATCCAGGGGGCATTGGGACCCAGTACTTC. Translation: CASSQDPGGIGTQYF.

The J gene is TRBJ1-2, the V gene TRBV19; 10 bases map to TRBD1. CDR1 LNHDA and CDR2 SQIVND come from the germline V gene (reference sequence). The CDR3 consists of 15 residues. J gave up 3 bases and V 5 bases, and 6 bases lay outside the gene matches. Here the CDR3 reads CASSRDRGFYYGYTF. DNA for the CDR3: TGTGCCAGTAGTCGGGACAGGGGTTTTTACTATGGCTACACCTTC.

About this clone itself: Within the sample, other DNA sequences also encode this same CDR3. The chain has TRBV18 and TRBJ1-3; 9 bases line up with TRBD1. Germline CDR1 is KGHSH and CDR2 is LQKENI. The CDR3 contains 15 residues. With 5 bases clipped from V and 4 bases from J, the junction kept 6 bases outside the gene matches. In DNA, the CDR3 is TGTGCCAGCTCAACCACAGGGGGCTCGGGAAACACCATATATTTT. Its translation: CASSTTGGSGNTIYF. Looking up the rest from reference TRBV18 and TRBJ1-3 gives the full variable domain: NAGVMQNPRHLVRRRGQEARLRCSPMKGHSHVYWYRQLPEEGLKFMVYLQKENIIDESGMPKERFSAEFPKEGPSILRIQQVVRGDSAAYFCASSTTGGSGNTIYFGEGSWLTVV.

The sample holds one count of this clone. This chain uses TRBV5-1 with TRBJ1-4; D call uncertain. Germline CDR1 is SGHRS and CDR2 is YFSETQ. The CDR3 loop spans 16 amino acids. V was shortened by 1 base and J by 4 bases, with 14 bases between the two germline ends. CDR3 nucleotide sequence: TGCGCCAGCAGCTTGTACTGGGAGAAAAGTAATGAAAAACTGTTTTTT. Its protein product is CASSLYWEKSNEKLFF. The full variable domain, completed using reference TRBV5-1 and TRBJ1-4, is KAGVTQTPRYLIKTRGQQVTLSCSPISGHRSVSWYQQTPGQGLQFLFEYFSETQRNKGNFPGRFSGRQFSNSRSEMNVSTLELGDSALYLCASSLYWEKSNEKLFFGSGTQLSVL.

This clone was counted a single time. The rearrangement uses TRBV7-6 and TRBJ1-5; no firm D call. This CDR3 spans 13 amino acids. Trimming removed 5 bases from V and 3 bases from J, with 8 bases in between. Germline CDR1 and CDR2: SGHVS and FNYEAQ. For the CDR3, the DNA is TGTGCCAGCAGCCATGGCCTCAATCAGCCCCAGCATTTT. It encodes CASSHGLNQPQHF.

This chain uses TRBV25-1 with TRBJ2-2; 8 bases are shared with TRBD1. This CDR3 has 14 amino acids. After removal of 8 bases from V and 4 bases from J, the junction contained 6 bases not matched to a gene. Germline V CDR1 and CDR2: MGHDK, SYGVNS. Here the CDR3 DNA reads TGTGCCAGCGGGACAGGCCCAGGCACCGGGGAGCTGTTTTTT. It specifies CASGTGPGTGELFF. Full variable domain (outside the CDR3, taken from reference TRBV25-1 and TRBJ2-2): EADIYQTPRYLVIGTGKKITLECSQTMGHDKMYWYQQDPGMELHLIHYSYGVNSTEKGDLSSESTVSRIRTEHFPLTLESARPSHTSQYLCASGTGPGTGELFFGEGSRLTVL.

The chain couples TRBV7-3 to TRBJ1-6, with 7 bases identical to TRBD1. V lost 4 bases to trimming and J lost 7 bases; unmatched junction nucleotides: 7. Looked up from germline, CDR1 is SGHTA and CDR2 is FQGTGA. This CDR3 region has 15 residues. The CDR3 DNA reads as TGTGCCAGCAGCTCCCAAGGGGGCAGGAATTCACCCCTCCACTTT. It yields the protein CASSSQGGRNSPLHF.

The chain links TRBV19 to TRBJ2-3, with D perhaps matching TRBD2 (7 bases). The germline CDR1 and CDR2 sequences are LNHDA and SQIVND (reference sequence). The V end was cut by 1 base, the J end by 3 bases, with 23 bases between. The CDR3 has 19 amino acids. In DNA form, the CDR3 reads TGTGCCAGTAGTATAGGCGGGTTGGGGGGGCCGGGGGGTACAGATACGCAGTATTTT. Translated, it gives CASSIGGLGGPGGTDTQYF.

The genes are TRBV5-4 and TRBJ2-7, with TRBD1 as a possible D gene (5 bases). CDR1 SGHNT and CDR2 YYREEE come from the germline V gene (reference sequence). This CDR3 has 14 amino acids. With 1 base removed from V and 2 bases from J, the gap between germline ends came to 10 bases. CDR3 nucleotides: TGTGCCAGCAGCTTGCGAGACAGAGCCTACGAGCAGTACTTC. Encoded protein: CASSLRDRAYEQYF. The full variable domain, in which reference TRBV5-4 and TRBJ2-7 provide the parts outside the CDR3, is ETGVTQSPTHLIKTRGQQVTLRCSSQSGHNTVSWYQQALGQGPQFIFQYYREEENGRGNFPPRFSGLQFPNYSSELNVNALELDDSALYLCASSLRDRAYEQYFGPGTRLTVT.

The chain carries TRBV7-2 and TRBJ2-1; no reliable D call. The CDR3 consists of 13 residues. Trimming removed 1 base at V and 13 bases at J, with 14 bases between. The germline CDR1 and CDR2 sequences are SGHTA and FQGNSA. The DNA of the CDR3 is TGTGCCAGCAGCTTAGTTCATTTGACTGACCAGTTCTTC. Residues: CASSLVHLTDQFF.

The J gene is TRBJ2-7, the V gene TRBV29-1; 9 bases align to TRBD1. The germline CDR1 and CDR2 sequences are SQVTM and ANQGSEA. This CDR3 has 15 amino acids. J lost 1 base, V lost 0 bases, and 4 bases had no gene match. DNA for the CDR3: TGCAGCGTTGAAGATAGGGGACAGGGATCCTACGAGCAGTACTTC. It codes for CSVEDRGQGSYEQYF.

V usage is TRBV30 and J usage is TRBJ2-1, with D possibly matching TRBD1 (6 bases). The germline V gene encodes CDR1 GTSNPN and CDR2 SVGIG (reference sequence). V was clipped by 0 bases and J by 2 bases, with 11 bases between them. This CDR3 spans 15 amino acids. This chain's CDR3 is CAWSVRQATYNEQFF. As DNA, the CDR3 is TGTGCCTGGAGTGTAAGACAGGCAACCTACAATGAGCAGTTCTTC.

This chain connects TRBV6-6 to TRBJ2-3; 9 bases agree with TRBD2. J gave up 4 bases and V 2 bases, and 7 bases lay outside the gene matches. The germline gives CDR1 MNHNY, CDR2 SVGAGI (reference sequence). This CDR3 has 16 residues. In DNA, the CDR3 is TGTGCCAGCAGTTACGGTCCAGCGGGGGGTTCAGATACGCAGTATTTT. Translated: CASSYGPAGGSDTQYF.

This clone was observed a few times. CDR3 protein: CASSLGTDTGELFF. The CDR3 coding sequence is TGCGCCAGCAGCCTCGGGACAGACACCGGGGAGCTGTTTTTT. The chain carries TRBV5-1 and TRBJ2-2; 7 bases are a match to TRBD1. Per germline, CDR1 SGHRS and CDR2 YFSETQ. The CDR3 has 14 amino acids. V dropped 4 bases and J dropped 3; count of bases not matched to a gene: 3.